Described below is a single T cell receptor beta chain sequence and its context. This record belongs to a study of CD8 T cells in Susac syndrome. CD8+ and CD4+ T cells from blood underwent TCR beta sequencing, which was carried out in a high-throughput format. In contrast to the negatively isolated CD8+ and CD4+ T cells, TEMRA cells were FACS-enriched. Trimming took off 0 bases at V and 4 bases at J, with 11 bases between the two ends. Germline loops: CDR1 SGHRS, CDR2 YFSETQ. The CDR3 covers 15 residues. Reverse transcription of roughly 0.5 to 1 ug RNA was performed with random hexamers. TCRdb re-analysed the immunoSEQ multiplex PCR reads in MiXCR, keeping a single row per CDR3 protein. This table has 150,000 to 250,000 distinct CDR3 sequences, about 96% appearing once.

The source material was CD4+ T cells from PBMCs. The TCR comes from a human donor with multiple sclerosis. The rearrangement uses TRBV5-1 and TRBJ1-3, with D perhaps matching TRBD1 (5 bases). Here the CDR3 reads CASSLEWTFGNTIYF. CDR3 coding DNA: TGCGCCAGCAGCTTGGAGTGGACATTCGGAAACACCATATATTTT. Full variable domain (outside the CDR3, taken from reference TRBV5-1 and TRBJ1-3): KAGVTQTPRYLIKTRGQQVTLSCSPISGHRSVSWYQQTPGQGLQFLFEYFSETQRNKGNFPGRFSGRQFSNSRSEMNVSTLELGDSALYLCASSLEWTFGNTIYFGEGSWLTVV.